Detailed here is one TCR beta chain. Its antigen is as yet unknown. It was with a sample-barcoded 5' primer and a J-beta primer mix that a second PCR of roughly 7 to 12 cycles was run. Per sample, CDR3-containing paired-end reads numbered at least 2.5 million. MiXCR, run by TCRdb on the 5' RACE reads, gives a single entry per CDR3 protein. The table has about a million distinct CDR3 sequences, roughly two fifths seen once. The data derive from a study of blood T cells in healthy people across ages. Broader study findings: Diversity was estimated from one million T cells, and these estimates were considered underestimates. When set beside aged donors, long-lived donors presented more naive CD4+ cells and higher diversity. Expanded clonotype changes were possibly confounded by unknown donor CMV status.

Material for sequencing was blood. The receptor was derived from a man younger than 35 in good health.

The CDR3 is CSVEQGGLAEAFF. In nucleotides, the CDR3 is TGCAGTGTAGAACAGGGGGGTTTGGCTGAAGCTTTCTTT. This chain uses TRBV20-1 with TRBJ1-1, with 8 bases fitting TRBD1. The V and J ends lost 7 bases and 6 bases, in that order; junction bases with no gene match: 10. The CDR3 covers 13 residues. Germline V lookup: CDR1 DFQATT, CDR2 SNEGSKA (reference sequence).